Listed below are T cell receptor beta chains from one sample, sequenced in a study of cytomegalovirus exposure and HLA in healthy donors. Libraries were prepared by immunoSEQ multiplex PCR; TCRdb keeps only in-frame clonotypes and omits some of them. The table records approximately 97,000 clones, around 86% of them present only once. Sequenced sample: PBMCs. These receptors came from a woman between 70 and 85 years old in good health and CMV-seropositive. The CDR3 runs from the conserved cysteine through the conserved F or W. D genes are given only for firm matches. Clone size is not always given. Where it is, it says once, few, many or a class for expanded clones.

D gene: TRBD1
J gene: TRBJ1-3
clone size: .
V gene: TRBV27
CDR3 DNA: TGTGCCAGCAGTCCCAGGACAGGGGGCAGAGGAAACACCATATATTTT
CDR3 protein: CASSPRTGGRGNTIYF

D gene: TRBD1
J gene: TRBJ2-7
clone size: once
V gene: TRBV5-1
CDR3 DNA: TGCGCCAGCAGCTTGGCCACAGGGGCTTGGGGCGAGCAGTACTTC
CDR3 protein: CASSLATGAWGEQYF

D gene: TRBD1
J gene: TRBJ2-5
clone size: .
V gene: TRBV7-7
CDR3 DNA: TGTGCTAGCAGCCTTGGGACAGGGATGGAGACCCAGTACTTC
CDR3 protein: CASSLGTGMETQYF

D gene: .
J gene: TRBJ2-6
clone size: .
V gene: TRBV5-1
CDR3 DNA: TGCGCCAGCAGGGCGGGAACCGGGGCCAACGTCCTGACTTTC
CDR3 protein: CASRAGTGANVLTF

D gene: TRBD2
J gene: TRBJ2-7
clone size: .
V gene: TRBV19
CDR3 DNA: TGTGCCAGTAGGGCGGGAGACGAGCAGTACTTC
CDR3 protein: CASRAGDEQYF

D gene: .
J gene: TRBJ2-3
clone size: .
V gene: TRBV20-1
CDR3 DNA: TGCAGCCCGCAGGGGACAGATACGCAGTATTTT
CDR3 protein: CSPQGTDTQYF

D gene: .
J gene: TRBJ2-1
clone size: .
V gene: TRBV6-1
CDR3 DNA: TGTGCCAGCAGTGAATGGGGCCGGGAGCAGTTCTTC
CDR3 protein: CASSEWGREQFF

D gene: TRBD2
J gene: TRBJ2-7
clone size: .
V gene: TRBV6-6
CDR3 DNA: TGTGCCAGCAGCCCGCGGACTAGCGGGAGGGGAGAGCAGTACTTC
CDR3 protein: CASSPRTSGRGEQYF

D gene: .
J gene: TRBJ2-5
clone size: .
V gene: TRBV4-1
CDR3 DNA: TGCGCCAGCAGCCAATTCGGGGTCGGCGGCCAAGAGACCCAGTACTTC
CDR3 protein: CASSQFGVGGQETQYF

D gene: .
J gene: TRBJ1-1
clone size: .
V gene: TRBV6-5
CDR3 DNA: TGTGCCAGCAGTTACTCGAACAGGGTTGGTTTCTTT
CDR3 protein: CASSYSNRVGFF

D gene: .
J gene: TRBJ2-1
clone size: .
V gene: TRBV11-2
CDR3 DNA: TGTGCCAGCAGCCTAAAAGGCCTCACAGGGTTCAATGAGCAGTTCTTC
CDR3 protein: CASSLKGLTGFNEQFF

D gene: TRBD2
J gene: TRBJ2-1
clone size: once
V gene: TRBV7-2
CDR3 DNA: TGTGCCAGCAGCCGAAGCGGGATGGCTGAGCAGCTCTTC
CDR3 protein: CASSRSGMAEQLF

D gene: .
J gene: TRBJ2-5
clone size: .
V gene: TRBV29-1
CDR3 DNA: TGCAGCGCGATTCCGGGACAAGTTTTGGAGACCCAGTACTTC
CDR3 protein: CSAIPGQVLETQYF

D gene: .
J gene: TRBJ2-3
clone size: .
V gene: TRBV7-9
CDR3 DNA: TGTGCCAGCAGCTCCCTAGGGGGTGGAGCCCCAGATACGCAGTATTTT
CDR3 protein: CASSSLGGGAPDTQYF

D gene: TRBD2
J gene: TRBJ2-1
clone size: .
V gene: TRBV2
CDR3 DNA: TGTGCCAGCAGTGTGAGCGGGAGCTACAATGAGCAGTTCTTC
CDR3 protein: CASSVSGSYNEQFF

D gene: .
J gene: TRBJ2-3
clone size: .
V gene: TRBV7-8
CDR3 DNA: TGTGCCAGCAGCTTAGGTGTTACTAGCACACCATACACAGATACGCAGTATTTT
CDR3 protein: CASSLGVTSTPYTDTQYF